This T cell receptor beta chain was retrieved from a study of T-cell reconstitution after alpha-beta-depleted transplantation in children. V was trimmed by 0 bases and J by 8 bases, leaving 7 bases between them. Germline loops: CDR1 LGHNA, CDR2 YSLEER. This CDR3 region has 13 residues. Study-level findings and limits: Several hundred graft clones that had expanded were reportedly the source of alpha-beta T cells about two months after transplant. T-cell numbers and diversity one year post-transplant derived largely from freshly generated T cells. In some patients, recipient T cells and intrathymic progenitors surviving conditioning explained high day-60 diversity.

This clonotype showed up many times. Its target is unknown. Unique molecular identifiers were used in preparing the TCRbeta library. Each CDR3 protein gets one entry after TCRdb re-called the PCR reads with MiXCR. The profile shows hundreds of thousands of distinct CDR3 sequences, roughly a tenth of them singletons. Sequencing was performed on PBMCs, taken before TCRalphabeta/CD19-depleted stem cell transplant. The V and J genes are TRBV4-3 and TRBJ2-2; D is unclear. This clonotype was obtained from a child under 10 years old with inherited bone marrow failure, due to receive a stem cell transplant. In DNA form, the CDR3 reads TGCGCCAGCAGCCAAGATCGGAGTGGGGAGCTGTTTTTT. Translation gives CASSQDRSGELFF.